Following are 10 T cell receptor beta chains from one sample sequenced in a study of tumor-infiltrating lymphocytes in primary liver carcinoma. cDNA specific to TCR beta was made from approximately 0.55 ug of total RNA, with a constant-region primer employed for priming. What produced the TCR beta libraries was three nested multiplex PCR rounds using slightly modified ARM-PCR. It was with TRBV1-TRBV30 forward primers and a C-beta reverse primer that the first two PCR rounds were run, at around 9 cycles each. TCRdb independently ran MiXCR on the multiplex PCR reads; one entry per CDR3 protein. The sample has approximately 300,000 distinct CDR3 sequences; more than 55% are singletons. Extraction also yielded germline DNA, while blood RNA was obtained from unsorted whole blood. The sequencing input was peripheral blood. Receptor source: a man aged 35 to 55 with primary liver carcinoma and hepatitis B virus infection.

This clonotype was seen many times. The V call is TRBV4-3, the J call TRBJ2-7, with a possible D match to TRBD2 (7 bases). V was trimmed by 0 bases and J by 4 bases, leaving 13 bases between them. This CDR3 contains 15 residues. From germline, CDR1 is LGHNA and CDR2 YSLEER. The CDR3, as DNA: TGCGCCAGCAGCCAAGATCGAGCGGGACAATACGAGCAGTACTTC. Translation: CASSQDRAGQYEQYF.

This clonotype was seen ten or more times. The chain joins TRBV12-5 to TRBJ2-3; the D is unclear. The V and J ends lost 3 bases and 2 bases respectively, with 15 bases between them. The CDR3 is 16 residues long. Germline CDR1 reads LGHNT; CDR2 reads FRNRAP. CDR3 in amino acids: CASGFGVSWDTDTQYF. CDR3 sequence (DNA): TGTGCTAGTGGTTTTGGAGTCTCATGGGACACAGATACGCAGTATTTT.

Notes on this clonotype: The junction departs from germline at one end; a sequencing error may be responsible. The chain is built from TRBV5-6 and TRBJ2-5, with 12 nucleotides matching TRBD1. The CDR3 extends over 17 amino acids. Germline CDR1 SGHDT, CDR2 YYEEEE. CDR3 DNA sequence: TGTGTCAGCAGCTTACGTACCGGGACAGGGGGCGAAGAGACCCAGTACTTC. Its translation: CVSSLRTGTGGEETQYF.

The V gene is TRBV11-3, the J gene TRBJ2-1; the D call may be TRBD1 or TRBD2 (5 bases each). V was trimmed by 6 bases and J by 4 bases, leaving 19 bases between them. The CDR3 extends over 16 amino acids. Germline V CDR1 and CDR2: SGHNT, YENEEA. CDR3 DNA: TGTGCCAGCAGTCACGGTTTGGCCGGGGCGTACAATGAGCAGTTCTTC. Protein: CASSHGLAGAYNEQFF. The full variable domain, with the rest looked up from reference TRBV11-3 and TRBJ2-1, is EAGVVQSPRYKIIEKKQPVAFWCNPISGHNTLYWYLQNLGQGPELLIRYENEEAVDDSQLPKDRFSAERLKGVDSTLKIQPAELGDSAVYLCASSHGLAGAYNEQFFGPGTRLTVL.

The chain recombines TRBV30 with TRBJ1-4; D possibly corresponds to TRBD1 (6 bases). V was pared by 8 bases and J by 0 bases, with 10 bases between. The CDR3 is 13 residues long. From germline, CDR1 is GTSNPN and CDR2 SVGIG (reference sequence). CDR3 bases: TGTGCCGGGGGCAGGTCAACTAATGAAAAACTGTTTTTT. Its translation: CAGGRSTNEKLFF.

Points on this clonotype: The junction and the germline gene differ at one end; a read error may be behind it. The chain recombines TRBV11-1 with TRBJ1-3, with D hard to call. CDR1 is SGHAT, CDR2 FQDESV, per germline (reference sequence). The CDR3 consists of 14 residues. This chain's CDR3 is CASILWRTGNIIYF. The CDR3 DNA reads as TGTGCCAGCATCTTATGGCGGACCGGAAACATCATATATTTT.

This sequence joins TRBV14 and TRBJ2-5, with D tentatively TRBD1 (6 bases). Germline CDR1 reads SGHDN; CDR2 reads FVKESK. The germline V and J ends were trimmed by 5 bases and 4 bases, with 14 bases remaining between them. This CDR3 has 14 amino acids. For the CDR3, the DNA is TGTGCCAGCAGCGAGTTGGACAGCGGAGAGACCCAGTACTTC. Its translation: CASSELDSGETQYF. Complete variable domain (other parts from reference TRBV14 and TRBJ2-5): EAGVTQFPSHSVIEKGQTVTLRCDPISGHDNLYWYRRVMGKEIKFLLHFVKESKQDESGMPNNRFLAERTGGTYSTLKVQPAELEDSGVYFCASSELDSGETQYFGPGTRLLVL.

As to this clonotype: An end of the junction differs from the germline gene, which may be a read error. The CDR3, as DNA: TGTGCCAGCAGCCATGGACTAGCGAGGGTGTACGAGCAATACTTC. Translated: CASSHGLARVYEQYF. The chain joins TRBV28 to TRBJ2-7; 9 bases are shared with TRBD2. This CDR3 has 15 residues. Germline CDR1 is MDHEN and CDR2 is SYDVKM.

This clonotype was seen repeatedly, ten times or more. This chain joins TRBV10-2 and TRBJ1-2; TRBD1 aligns across 9 bases. This CDR3 is 13 amino acids long. Germline assignment: CDR1 WSHSY and CDR2 SAAADI. The ends lost 7 bases at V and 9 bases at J; junction bases unmatched: 9. CDR3 sequence reads: CASNPGQGASYTF. DNA for the CDR3: TGCGCCAGCAATCCGGGACAGGGTGCGAGCTACACCTTC.

The sample holds a few counts of this clonotype. J is TRBJ2-2 and V is TRBV10-2; TRBD2 matches 7 bases. Germline CDR1 reads WSHSY; CDR2 reads SAAADI. The CDR3 runs 17 residues. V lost 4 bases, J lost 4 bases, and 12 bases stayed unmatched. The CDR3 sequence: CASSASWGGASTGELFF. As DNA, the CDR3 is TGCGCCAGCAGTGCCTCTTGGGGAGGGGCGAGCACCGGGGAGCTGTTTTTT.